The T cell receptor beta chain described here comes from a study of shared clonotypes between healthy human individuals. Here immunoSEQ multiplex PCR was the method, and the copy in TCRdb shows in-frame clones only, minus some. The profile covers some 500,000 clones, with approximately 94% appearing a single time and about 0.068% taken by the ten largest. Whole-study results and caveats: Non-shared clonotypes displayed generation probabilities falling below those of clonotypes present in all four donors.

Remarks on this clone: Its antigen is as yet unknown.

The germline V gene encodes CDR1 SGHRS and CDR2 YFSETQ. V was clipped by 4 bases and J by 0 bases; unmatched bases: 4. The CDR3 length is 16 residues. None of the donors, who were healthy HIV-negative adults, had recently had acute infections or vaccinations. A split of CD4+ cells into CD45RA+ naive and CD45RA-negative memory subsets was performed. The J gene is TRBJ1-1, the V gene TRBV5-1; 12 nucleotides line up with TRBD1. Material: naive CD4+ T cells sorted from blood. Described subset: CD45RA+ positively selected. The sequence was obtained from a woman aged 30 to 39 in good health. CDR3: CASSLGTGGMNTEAFF. CDR3 DNA: TGCGCCAGCAGCCTCGGGACAGGGGGCATGAACACTGAAGCTTTCTTT.